Below are 23 T cell receptor beta chains sequenced from a single sample in a study of blood T cell repertoires in COVID-19. Libraries were prepared by immunoSEQ multiplex PCR; TCRdb keeps only in-frame clonotypes and omits some of them. The repertoire holds about 180,000 clones, with roughly 84% as singletons. Material: peripheral blood. Receptors originate from a human donor in a cohort sampled during active COVID-19.

The rearrangement links TRBV12-3 or TRBV12-4 to TRBJ2-7, with a tentative D call TRBD2 (5 bases). Trimming stripped 3 bases from V and 7 bases from J, with 13 bases between. This CDR3 spans 13 amino acids. This CDR3 reads CASSLDGGGEQYF. In DNA form, the CDR3 reads TGTGCCAGCAGTTTGGACGGAGGCGGGGAGCAGTACTTC.

The gene calls are TRBV6-5 and TRBJ1-5, with D perhaps TRBD1 (6 bases). CDR3 length: 13 amino acids. The germline V gene has CDR1 MNHEY and CDR2 SVGAGI. V lost 5 bases to trimming and J lost 6 bases, with 11 bases between them. CDR3 sequence: CASSHRERQPQHF. CDR3 in DNA: TGTGCCAGCAGTCACAGGGAACGTCAGCCCCAGCATTTT.

The V gene is TRBV18, the J gene TRBJ2-7; 9 nucleotides align to TRBD1. Germline values: CDR1 KGHSH, CDR2 LQKENI. This CDR3 region has 15 residues. Trimming removed 4 bases from V and 4 bases from J; junction bases left unmatched: 8. The CDR3 DNA reads as TGTGCCAGCTCACAAACCGGGACAGGGACGTACGAGCAGTACTTC. It encodes CASSQTGTGTYEQYF.

The chain employs TRBV7-8 and TRBJ1-5; tentative D call: TRBD1 (5 bases). The germline gives CDR1 SGHVS, CDR2 FQNEAQ. CDR3 length: 15 amino acids. V lost 3 bases to trimming and J lost 3 bases, with 12 bases between them. CDR3 nucleotides: TGTGCCAGCAGCTTGGGAGGGGCCAACAATCAGCCCCAGCATTTT. The encoded protein is CASSLGGANNQPQHF.

The gene calls are TRBV19 and TRBJ2-2; 12 positions agree with TRBD2. Germline values: CDR1 LNHDA, CDR2 SQIVND (reference sequence). This CDR3 has 16 amino acids. Trimming took 6 bases from V and 7 from J; bases not matched to a gene: 9. The DNA for the CDR3 is TGTGCCAGTAGCCGGAGGACTAGCGGGAATGGCGGGGAGCTGTTTTTT. Its translation is CASSRRTSGNGGELFF.

This clone was seen only once. This chain links TRBV3-1 (or the pseudogene TRBV3-2) with TRBJ2-1, with a tentative D call TRBD2 (5 bases). In germline, CDR1 is LGHDT, CDR2 YNNKEL (reference sequence). Trimming removed 0 bases at V and 2 bases at J, with 5 bases between. This CDR3 is built from 14 residues. CDR3: CASSQERAYNEQFF. CDR3 DNA: TGTGCCAGCAGCCAAGAGCGGGCCTACAATGAGCAGTTCTTC.

V gene TRBV5-4 combines with J gene TRBJ2-2, with unresolved D. The V gene lost 5 bases and the J gene lost 1 base, with 12 bases spanning the gap. Per the germline V gene, CDR1 is SGHNT and CDR2 is YYREEE (reference sequence). This CDR3 spans 15 amino acids. CDR3 DNA: TGTGCCAGCAGTCAACAAGATGGGAACACCGGGGAGCTGTTTTTT. This gives the protein CASSQQDGNTGELFF.

The chain has TRBV5-1 and TRBJ2-7; 9 bases align to TRBD1. Trimming cost V 3 bases and J 5 bases; bases outside gene matches: 6. This CDR3 has 14 amino acids. In germline, CDR1 is SGHRS, CDR2 YFSETQ. The CDR3 DNA sequence: TGCGCCAGCAGCTCCGGGACAGGGCTAAACGAGCAGTACTTC. Translated, it gives CASSSGTGLNEQYF.

This clone has just one count. This rearrangement joins TRBV3-1 (or the pseudogene TRBV3-2) to TRBJ2-7; 8 bases map to TRBD2. Looked up from germline, CDR1 is LGHDT and CDR2 is YNNKEL (reference sequence). Trimming at V came to 6 bases and at J to 3 bases, leaving 7 bases not matched to a gene. The CDR3 runs 14 residues. The CDR3 coding sequence is TGTGCCAGCAGTCCTAGCGGGCGTGTCTACGAGCAGTACTTC. Its translation is CASSPSGRVYEQYF.

This clone turned up a few times. The rearrangement joins TRBV6-2 or TRBV6-3 to TRBJ2-6; D is perhaps TRBD2 (5 bases). Trimming took off 0 bases at V and 2 bases at J, with 8 bases between the two ends. Germline V CDR1 and CDR2: MNHEY, SVGEGT. This CDR3 has 16 amino acids. The CDR3: CASSYSKRPGANVLTF. For the CDR3, the DNA is TGTGCCAGCAGTTACTCTAAGCGGCCTGGGGCCAACGTCCTGACTTTC.

CDR3 amino acids: CAEGGGPTEAFF. CDR3 DNA sequence: TGTGCCGAAGGTGGGGGCCCGACTGAAGCTTTCTTT. This rearrangement joins TRBV2 to TRBJ1-1, with D possibly being TRBD1 (6 bases). CDR3 size: 12 residues. V gave up 11 bases and J gave up 5 bases, with 15 bases separating them. The germline CDR1 and CDR2 sequences are SNHLY and FYNNEI.

This chain uses TRBV5-4 with TRBJ2-5; 9 positions match TRBD2. CDR1 and CDR2 from the germline V gene are SGHNT and YYREEE (reference sequence). The trim removed 4 bases at V and 5 bases at J, leaving 15 bases unmatched. The CDR3 has 17 residues. The CDR3 sequence is CASSPRKLAGNGETQYF. The CDR3 bases are TGTGCCAGCAGCCCACGGAAACTAGCGGGTAATGGGGAGACCCAGTACTTC.

This chain uses TRBV7-2 with TRBJ1-2; 8 positions agree with TRBD1. V dropped 4 bases and J dropped 4; count of bases not matched to a gene: 5. The CDR3 is made up of 14 amino acids. CDR1 is SGHTA, CDR2 FQGNSA, per germline. The CDR3 nucleotides are TGTGCCAGCAGCTCCAGGGGGCTCGGCTATGGCTACACCTTC. This sequence encodes CASSSRGLGYGYTF.

The chain recombines TRBV28 with TRBJ2-3; maybe TRBD2 (7 bases). V lost 8 bases and J lost 14, with 20 bases in between. The CDR3 contains 12 residues. CDR1 MDHEN and CDR2 SYDVKM come from the germline V gene. The CDR3 sequence: CASLGGGRHMYF. CDR3 nucleotide sequence: TGTGCCAGCTTAGGGGGGGGACGGCATATGTATTTT.

This chain links TRBV5-6 with TRBJ2-2, with 7 bases fitting TRBD2. The CDR3 is 17 residues long. V shed 6 bases, J shed 0 bases, and the junction held 11 bases outside the gene matches. Germline CDR1 reads SGHDT; CDR2 reads YYEEEE. The DNA for the CDR3 is TGTGCCAGCAACGGAGGCCCTAGCGGACCGAACACCGGGGAGCTGTTTTTT. Translated: CASNGGPSGPNTGELFF.

This clone appeared a few times. V and J are TRBV28 and TRBJ2-2; D possibly corresponds to TRBD1 (6 bases). This CDR3 region has 13 residues. Germline V gene data show CDR1 as MDHEN and CDR2 as SYDVKM. Trimming removed 6 bases from V and 6 bases from J, with 11 bases in between. The CDR3 is CASRAQGPGELFF. CDR3 DNA sequence: TGTGCCAGCAGGGCACAGGGTCCCGGGGAGCTGTTTTTT.

The chain couples TRBV7-8 to TRBJ1-1; 7 bases match TRBD1. V lost 4 bases, J lost 1 base, and 6 bases stayed unmatched. CDR1 and CDR2 from the germline V gene are SGHVS and FQNEAQ. The length of the CDR3 is 15 residues. The CDR3 DNA reads TGTGCCAGCAGCTCGACAGGGCGTGGGAACACTGAAGCTTTCTTT. Encoded protein: CASSSTGRGNTEAFF. Variable domain in full (rest from reference TRBV7-8 and TRBJ1-1): GAGVSQSPRYKVAKRGQDVALRCDPISGHVSLFWYQQALGQGPEFLTYFQNEAQLDKSGLPSDRFFAERPEGSVSTLKIQRTQQEDSAVYLCASSSTGRGNTEAFFGQGTRLTVV.

This clone has a single count. The chain employs TRBV7-8 and TRBJ2-6, with TRBD1 identical over 9 bases. CDR1 and CDR2 (germline): SGHVS, FQNEAQ. V was clipped by 5 bases and J by 4 bases; unmatched bases: 6. The CDR3 is made up of 16 amino acids. The CDR3 DNA reads TGTGCCAGCAGCCCACAGGGGGCGCTCGGGGCCAACGTCCTGACTTTC. This translates into CASSPQGALGANVLTF.

The chain uses TRBV27 and TRBJ2-1; the match to TRBD2 covers 8 bases. This CDR3 region has 15 residues. From germline, CDR1 is MNHEY and CDR2 SMNVEV (reference sequence). V dropped 6 bases and J dropped 4; count of bases not matched to a gene: 8. The CDR3, as DNA: TGTGCCAGCAGCCCAGCAGCGGGAGCTTACAATGAGCAGTTCTTC. Protein product: CASSPAAGAYNEQFF.

The chain couples TRBV15 to TRBJ1-5; 8 nucleotides agree with TRBD1. J lost 4 bases, V lost 0 bases, and 17 bases had no gene match. The CDR3 covers 20 residues. Germline loops: CDR1 LNHNV, CDR2 YYDKDF (reference sequence). CDR3 nucleotides: TGTGCCACCAGCAGAGATCACCGAATTTCAGGGACAGGAAAGAATCAGCCCCAGCATTTT. Its translation: CATSRDHRISGTGKNQPQHF.

This clone was observed once. The chain employs TRBV4-3 and TRBJ1-1; TRBD1 might be the D (5 bases). The germline CDR1 and CDR2 sequences are LGHNA and YSLEER. V lost 1 base and J lost 11, with 14 bases in between. This CDR3 comprises 13 residues. The CDR3, as DNA: TGCGCCAGCAGCCAAGTGGGGGGGAGTGGGGCTTTCTTT. It yields the protein CASSQVGGSGAFF.

This chain connects TRBV11-2 to TRBJ2-3; 9 nucleotides agree with TRBD2. Losses at the gene ends were 0 bases for V and 1 base for J; bases not matched to a gene: 5. The CDR3 spans 17 residues. CDR1 and CDR2 (germline): SGHAT, FQNNGV. CDR3: CASSLELRGGGTDTQYF. DNA for the CDR3: TGTGCCAGCAGCTTAGAGTTGCGGGGGGGTGGCACAGATACGCAGTATTTT.

In DNA, the CDR3 is TGTGCCAGCAGTTGGAAGGGGGCGCCAGGGGCCAACGTCCTGACTTTC. It translates to CASSWKGAPGANVLTF. This chain uses TRBV6-4 with TRBJ2-6, with 7 positions matching TRBD1. Trimming took 5 bases from V and 4 from J; bases not matched to a gene: 8. The V gene's germline CDR1 is MRHNA and CDR2 SNTAGT. The CDR3 spans 16 residues.